The 17 T cell receptor beta chains listed next were all sequenced from one sample in a study of cytomegalovirus exposure and HLA in healthy donors. 13 Jbeta primers and 60 Vbeta primers were used for the PCR. This table comes from immunoSEQ multiplex PCR, and its TCRdb copy is limited to in-frame clones, with some not included. The top ten clones hold 7% to 10% of a sample with approximately 100,000 clones, more than 65% of them seen once. Material for sequencing was PBMCs. The receptors derive from a human donor in good health.

The chain has TRBV25-1 and TRBJ2-2; 9 nucleotides agree with TRBD1. The junction had 8 bases not matched to a gene; V was cut back by 3 bases and J by 9 bases. The germline V gene encodes CDR1 MGHDK and CDR2 SYGVNS. The CDR3 contains 15 residues. The CDR3 sequence: CASSDKNRGLRELFF. The CDR3 DNA sequence: TGTGCCAGCAGTGACAAAAACAGGGGGCTAAGGGAGCTGTTTTTT.

The gene calls are TRBV4-1 and TRBJ2-7, with D possibly matching TRBD1 (5 bases). Germline values: CDR1 MGHRA, CDR2 YSYEKL. Trimming left V 1 base short and J 6 bases short, with 10 bases between. The CDR3 sequence is 13 residues long. CDR3 in DNA: TGCGCCAGCAGCCAAGGAGGTAGGGGCGAGCAGTACTTC. Its protein product is CASSQGGRGEQYF.

The rearrangement joins TRBV27 to TRBJ2-1; 10 bases match TRBD2. This CDR3 spans 14 amino acids. J gave up 6 bases and V 5 bases, and 4 bases lay outside the gene matches. From germline, CDR1 is MNHEY and CDR2 SMNVEV (reference sequence). CDR3 DNA sequence: TGTGCCAGCAGTCTCCCTAGCGGGAGCAATGAGCAGTTCTTC. Amino acids: CASSLPSGSNEQFF.

The chain uses TRBV2 and TRBJ1-2; 9 bases are a match to TRBD1. Per the germline V gene, CDR1 is SNHLY and CDR2 is FYNNEI. There are 16 residues in the CDR3. V trimming: 6 bases; J trimming: 8 bases; junction bases outside the gene matches: 16. In nucleotides, the CDR3 is TGTGCCAGCAGACGATATACAGGGGGCCATATGGGGGGCTACACCTTC. Its translation: CASRRYTGGHMGGYTF.

The genes are TRBV7-9 and TRBJ2-7, with unresolved D. Trimming removed 5 bases at V and 3 bases at J, with 14 bases between. The CDR3 contains 14 residues. CDR1 is SEHNR and CDR2 is FQNEAQ in the germline V gene (reference sequence). The CDR3 reads CASSRMGQSYEQYF. The CDR3 nucleotides are TGTGCCAGCAGCCGGATGGGCCAGAGCTACGAGCAGTACTTC.

The chain uses TRBV5-1 and TRBJ2-2; 10 positions match TRBD1. This CDR3 is 16 amino acids long. The germline V gene has CDR1 SGHRS and CDR2 YFSETQ. J lost 2 bases, V lost 4 bases, and 5 bases had no gene match. The CDR3 DNA follows: TGCGCCAGCAGCCTGTTGACAGGGGGCAACACCGGGGAGCTGTTTTTT. Translated, it gives CASSLLTGGNTGELFF.

This chain connects TRBV7-2 to TRBJ1-5; no reliable D call. Germline values: CDR1 SGHTA, CDR2 FQGNSA. Trimming pared 5 bases from V and 9 bases from J, leaving 14 bases between. CDR3 length: 13 residues. The CDR3 coding sequence is TGTGCCAGCAGCCTAGTGCCAGTCAGGCCCCAGCATTTT. This codes for CASSLVPVRPQHF. The whole variable domain, filled in from reference TRBV7-2 and TRBJ1-5, reads GAGVSQSPSNKVTEKGKDVELRCDPISGHTALYWYRQSLGQGLEFLIYFQGNSAPDKSGLPSDRFSAERTGGSVSTLTIQRTQQEDSAVYLCASSLVPVRPQHFGDGTRLSIL.

The chain recombines TRBV7-2 with TRBJ1-5; TRBD1 matches at 7 bases. Germline V lookup: CDR1 SGHTA, CDR2 FQGNSA. The CDR3 spans 16 residues. V shed 4 bases and J 3 bases; nucleotides not matched to a gene: 9. CDR3 residues: CASSSKGQTPNQPQHF. The CDR3 DNA reads as TGTGCCAGCAGCTCAAAGGGACAGACACCCAATCAGCCCCAGCATTTT.

This chain links TRBV29-1 with TRBJ1-2; perhaps TRBD1 as D (6 bases). The CDR3 totals 13 residues. The V and J ends lost 7 bases and 4 bases respectively, with 16 bases between them. Germline V gene sequence: CDR1 SQVTM, CDR2 ANQGSEA. CDR3 sequence reads: CSAMTGLSYGYTF. DNA for the CDR3: TGCAGCGCGATGACAGGTTTGTCCTATGGCTACACCTTC. Complete variable domain (other parts from reference TRBV29-1 and TRBJ1-2): SAVISQKPSRDICQRGTSLTIQCQVDSQVTMMFWYRQQPGQSLTLIATANQGSEATYESGFVIDKFPISRPNLTFSTLTVSNMSPEDSSIYLCSAMTGLSYGYTFGSGTRLTVV.

The chain couples TRBV7-9 to TRBJ2-7, with 8 bases aligning to TRBD1. V lost 2 bases, J lost 8 bases, and 14 bases stayed unmatched. Per the germline V gene, CDR1 is SEHNR and CDR2 is FQNEAQ (reference sequence). This CDR3 spans 16 amino acids. For the CDR3, the DNA is TGTGCCAGCAGCTTAAGTGTCTGGGGACAGGAGAGGCAGCAGTACTTC. Translation: CASSLSVWGQERQQYF. The full variable domain, rest sourced from reference TRBV7-9 and TRBJ2-7, is DTGVSQNPRHKITKRGQNVTFRCDPISEHNRLYWYRQTLGQGPEFLTYFQNEAQLEKSRLLSDRFSAERPKGSFSTLEIQRTEQGDSAMYLCASSLSVWGQERQQYFGPGTRLTVT.

This clone was detected only once. The chain joins TRBV10-3 to TRBJ1-4; D possibly corresponds to TRBD1 (6 bases). Germline-derived CDR1 and CDR2 are ENHRY and SYGVKD. Trimming removed 3 bases at V and 1 base at J, with 6 bases between. The CDR3 runs to 14 residues. CDR3 DNA sequence: TGTGCCATCAGTGAAGGGGGAACTAATGAAAAACTGTTTTTT. This encodes CAISEGGTNEKLFF.

The V gene is TRBV29-1, the J gene TRBJ2-5, with a weak D call TRBD1 (6 bases). The CDR3 consists of 12 residues. In germline, CDR1 is SQVTM, CDR2 ANQGSEA. V was trimmed by 6 bases and J by 2 bases, leaving 10 bases between them. The chain's CDR3 is CSVSGQQETQYF. CDR3 coding DNA: TGCAGCGTAAGTGGACAGCAAGAGACCCAGTACTTC.

This clone was counted between two and nine times. The rearrangement joins TRBV5-4 to TRBJ2-7, with D perhaps matching TRBD1 (5 bases). Trimming took 0 bases from V and 7 from J, leaving 11 bases between them. The CDR3 totals 13 residues. Germline CDR1 reads SGHNT; CDR2 reads YYREEE (reference sequence). CDR3 DNA sequence: TGTGCCAGCAGCTTGGGGTCCCAGGGTGAGCAGTACTTC. Amino acids: CASSLGSQGEQYF.

This clone was recorded a few times. This sequence joins TRBV14 and TRBJ1-1; D gene uncertain. Trimming took 0 bases from V and 1 from J, leaving 9 bases between them. Germline assignment: CDR1 SGHDN and CDR2 FVKESK. This CDR3 region has 15 residues. The CDR3 nucleotides are TGTGCCAGCAGCCAAGAACGGCGGTCGAACACTGAAGCTTTCTTT. Encoded protein: CASSQERRSNTEAFF.

This chain joins TRBV10-3 and TRBJ2-4, with D possibly TRBD2 on 6 matching bases. V dropped 0 bases and J dropped 0 bases, with 12 bases sitting between them. Germline CDR1 ENHRY, CDR2 SYGVKD. This CDR3 has 17 residues. This CDR3 reads CAISESAAGLAKNIQYF. CDR3 nucleotides: TGTGCCATCAGTGAGTCGGCAGCGGGCCTAGCCAAAAACATTCAGTACTTC.

The chain has TRBV5-6 and TRBJ2-7; possible D gene TRBD1, 5 bases. V lost 4 bases to trimming and J lost 4 bases, with 24 bases between them. There are 17 residues in the CDR3. Per the germline V gene, CDR1 is SGHDT and CDR2 is YYEEEE. DNA of the CDR3: TGTGCCAGCAGCCGACCTCACAGGCCCACGGTTAATTACGAGCAGTACTTC. It specifies CASSRPHRPTVNYEQYF. Full variable domain (rest looked up from reference TRBV5-6 and TRBJ2-7): DAGVTQSPTHLIKTRGQQVTLRCSPKSGHDTVSWYQQALGQGPQFIFQYYEEEERQRGNFPDRFSGHQFPNYSSELNVNALLLGDSALYLCASSRPHRPTVNYEQYFGPGTRLTVT.

This clone was recorded once. The CDR3 bases are TGCGCCAGCAGTGAGTCGAAAGGGGGCACAGCCTACGAGCAGTACTTC. This sequence encodes CASSESKGGTAYEQYF. The rearrangement links TRBV10-1 to TRBJ2-7; 7 positions match TRBD1. There are 16 residues in the CDR3. The junction had 7 bases not matched to a gene; V was cut back by 0 bases and J by 2 bases. The germline V gene has CDR1 WNHNN and CDR2 SYGVQD (reference sequence).